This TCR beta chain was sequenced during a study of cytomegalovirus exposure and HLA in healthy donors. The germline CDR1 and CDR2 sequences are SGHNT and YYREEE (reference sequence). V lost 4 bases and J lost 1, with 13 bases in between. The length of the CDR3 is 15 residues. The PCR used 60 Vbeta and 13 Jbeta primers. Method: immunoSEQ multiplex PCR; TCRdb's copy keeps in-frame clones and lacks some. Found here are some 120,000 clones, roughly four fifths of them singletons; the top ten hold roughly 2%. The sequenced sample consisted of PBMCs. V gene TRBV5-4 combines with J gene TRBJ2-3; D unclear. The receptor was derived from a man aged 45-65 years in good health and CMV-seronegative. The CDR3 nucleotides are TGTGCCAGCAGCCTCCCATGGGCCGGCACAGATACGCAGTATTTT. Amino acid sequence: CASSLPWAGTDTQYF.